This entry lists 11 T cell receptor beta chains sequenced from one sample in a study of blood T cell repertoires in COVID-19. Generated by immunoSEQ multiplex PCR, the TCRdb table keeps only in-frame clones and is missing some. The sample contains over 200,000 clones, more than 75% of which appear only once. Sequenced sample: PBMCs or T cells enriched from blood (not recorded which). These receptors were taken from a young man who had recovered from COVID-19.

CDR3 sequence (DNA): TGTGCCAGCAAGTGGTCGGGGGTCGGTGAATTGGCCGGGGAGCTGTTTTTT. It encodes CASKWSGVGELAGELFF. V is TRBV21-1 and J is TRBJ2-2; TRBD2 is the table's D call and was not checked against the DNA. TRBV21-1 represents a pseudogene. This CDR3 contains 17 residues.

This rearrangement joins TRBV7-9 to TRBJ2-6; weak D call: TRBD2 (6 bases). This CDR3 contains 16 residues. V was cut by 3 bases and J by 2 bases, with 11 bases left in between. Germline V gene sequence: CDR1 SEHNR, CDR2 FQNEAQ (reference sequence). CDR3 sequence reads: CASSFSGTAGANVLTF. CDR3 in DNA: TGTGCCAGCAGCTTTAGCGGCACGGCTGGGGCCAACGTCCTGACTTTC.

This clone came up a few times. This rearrangement joins TRBV28 to TRBJ2-7; D not resolved. The CDR3 loop spans 14 amino acids. CDR1 is MDHEN, CDR2 SYDVKM, per germline. V was shortened by 3 bases and J by 4 bases, with 13 bases between the two germline ends. Written as DNA, the CDR3 is TGTGCCAGCAGTTTCACCCACAGTAAATACGAGCAGTACTTC. Translating it yields CASSFTHSKYEQYF.

The genes are TRBV7-8 and TRBJ2-3; D gene ambiguous. V dropped 2 bases and J dropped 2 bases, with 11 bases sitting between them. From germline, CDR1 is SGHVS and CDR2 FQNEAQ. The CDR3 extends over 15 amino acids. CDR3 bases: TGTGCCAGCAGCTTACTGGGCAGGAACACAGATACGCAGTATTTT. It codes for CASSLLGRNTDTQYF.

This chain connects TRBV5-4 to TRBJ1-6, with D perhaps TRBD1 (5 bases). Trimming left V 2 bases short and J 11 bases short, with 14 bases between. The CDR3 has 14 residues. Germline V gene sequence: CDR1 SGHNT, CDR2 YYREEE (reference sequence). The CDR3 region is CASSLGLDSPPLHF. The CDR3 DNA sequence: TGTGCCAGCAGCTTAGGGTTAGACAGCCCACCCCTCCACTTT.

This chain joins TRBV6-5 and TRBJ2-7; D unresolved. This CDR3 contains 13 residues. Germline CDR1 reads MNHEY; CDR2 reads SVGAGI. V gave up 8 bases and J gave up 3 bases, with 14 bases separating them. In nucleotides, the CDR3 is TGTGCCAGCTCCGGGTCTTTAAGCTACGAGCAGTACTTC. Protein: CASSGSLSYEQYF.

The CDR3, as DNA: TGCGCCAGCAGCCAAGAGCGGGGGCGGGAAAAACTGTTTTTT. It yields the protein CASSQERGREKLFF. The chain carries TRBV4-1 and TRBJ1-4, with D possibly matching TRBD1 (6 bases). CDR1 MGHRA and CDR2 YSYEKL come from the germline V gene. CDR3 length equals 14 residues. Trimming took off 0 bases at V and 8 bases at J, with 10 bases between the two ends.

This rearrangement joins TRBV29-1 to TRBJ1-6; no firm D call. Germline CDR1 and CDR2: SQVTM and ANQGSEA. CDR3 length equals 13 residues. Trimming removed 6 bases at V and 6 bases at J, with 12 bases between. CDR3 amino acids: CSVRTASNSPLHF. The CDR3 DNA sequence: TGCAGCGTACGCACAGCATCTAATTCACCCCTCCACTTT.

This chain links TRBV11-3 with TRBJ1-4; 9 nucleotides match TRBD1. Looked up from germline, CDR1 is SGHNT and CDR2 is YENEEA. J lost 4 bases, V lost 8 bases, and 8 bases had no gene match. The CDR3 spans 15 residues. The DNA of the CDR3 is TGTGCCAGCGCCCCGGGACAGGGTCTTAATGAAAAACTGTTTTTT. It specifies CASAPGQGLNEKLFF. Looking up the rest from reference TRBV11-3 and TRBJ1-4 gives the full variable domain: EAGVVQSPRYKIIEKKQPVAFWCNPISGHNTLYWYLQNLGQGPELLIRYENEEAVDDSQLPKDRFSAERLKGVDSTLKIQPAELGDSAVYLCASAPGQGLNEKLFFGSGTQLSVL.

The chain has TRBV6-1 and TRBJ1-4, with 9 bases identical to TRBD1. This CDR3 region has 17 residues. In germline, CDR1 is MNHNS, CDR2 SASEGT. With 2 bases clipped from V and 3 bases from J, the junction kept 7 bases outside the gene matches. As DNA, the CDR3 is TGTGCCAGCAGTGAATTTGGACAGGGGAAGCCTAATGAAAAACTGTTTTTT. This gives the protein CASSEFGQGKPNEKLFF.

This clone came up once. The V gene is TRBV6-2 or TRBV6-3, the J gene TRBJ1-2; D remains ambiguous. CDR1 is MNHEY, CDR2 SVGEGT, per germline. The length of the CDR3 is 14 residues. Between the trimmed V and J ends, which lost 4 bases and 0 bases, there was a span of 9 bases. The CDR3 nucleotides read TGTGCCAGCAGTTCAGCGGCTACTAACTATGGCTACACCTTC. This gives the protein CASSSAATNYGYTF.